Presented here are 17 T cell receptor beta chains from one specimen sequenced in a study of cytomegalovirus exposure and HLA in healthy donors. The PCR contained 60 Vbeta and 13 Jbeta primers. The assay was immunoSEQ multiplex PCR, and TCRdb's table has in-frame clones only and misses some. The table includes over 100,000 clones, 55% to 75% detected once. What was sequenced was PBMCs. The receptors here all came from a man over 45 in good health and CMV-seropositive.

The chain has TRBV7-2 and TRBJ2-6; 9 nucleotides align to TRBD1. J lost 2 bases, V lost 3 bases, and 5 bases had no gene match. Per germline, CDR1 SGHTA and CDR2 FQGNSA. This CDR3 comprises 17 residues. The DNA of the CDR3 is TGTGCCAGCAGCTTCGGGACAGGGTTTGCTGGGGCCAACGTCCTGACTTTC. Translation gives CASSFGTGFAGANVLTF.

The rearrangement links TRBV6-1 to TRBJ1-1; 7 bases fit TRBD1. This CDR3 spans 14 amino acids. CDR1 is MNHNS and CDR2 is SASEGT in the germline V gene. J lost 8 bases, V lost 1 base, and 7 bases had no gene match. The CDR3 spells CASSEDGGGIEAFF. The CDR3 DNA reads TGTGCCAGCAGTGAAGATGGAGGGGGCATCGAAGCTTTCTTT.

This rearrangement joins TRBV28 to TRBJ2-7; 8 bases are a match to TRBD2. The CDR3 covers 15 residues. V dropped 2 bases and J dropped 0; count of bases not matched to a gene: 3. Germline V CDR1 and CDR2: MDHEN, SYDVKM. The CDR3 sequence is CASSLGGGPSYEQYF. In DNA, the CDR3 is TGTGCCAGCAGTTTAGGCGGGGGGCCCTCCTACGAGCAGTACTTC.

This rearrangement joins TRBV5-1 to TRBJ2-3; D may be TRBD2 (5 bases). Germline V gene lookup returns CDR1 SGHRS and CDR2 YFSETQ. This CDR3 comprises 15 residues. Trimming stripped 4 bases from V and 6 bases from J, with 18 bases between. The CDR3 protein is CASSPDGGSIDTQYF. As DNA, the CDR3 is TGCGCCAGCAGCCCCGATGGTGGGAGCATCGATACGCAGTATTTT.

This clone was recorded at least ten times. The rearrangement links TRBV4-2 to TRBJ1-4; D remains unclear. The germline V gene encodes CDR1 LGHNA and CDR2 YNFKEQ. This CDR3 comprises 15 residues. Trimming stripped 4 bases from V and 7 bases from J, with 16 bases between. CDR3 sequence (DNA): TGTGCCAGCAGCCCTGGGAGAGGGAGAGGTGAAAAACTGTTTTTT. Protein: CASSPGRGRGEKLFF.

This clone was observed a few times. The chain uses TRBV5-4 and TRBJ2-2; D may be TRBD1 (5 bases). There are 15 residues in the CDR3. In germline, CDR1 is SGHNT, CDR2 YYREEE (reference sequence). The V gene lost 2 bases and the J gene lost 5 bases, with 13 bases spanning the gap. CDR3 amino acids: CASSFGQGRTGELFF. Here the CDR3 DNA reads TGTGCCAGCAGCTTCGGCCAGGGTCGAACCGGGGAGCTGTTTTTT.

The chain uses TRBV9 and TRBJ1-1; D remains ambiguous. The CDR3 spans 14 residues. Trimming took off 3 bases at V and 4 bases at J, with 13 bases between the two ends. Germline CDR1 SGDLS, CDR2 YYNGEE. CDR3 sequence: CASSAQVQGTEAFF. The CDR3 coding sequence is TGTGCCAGCAGCGCGCAGGTCCAAGGCACTGAAGCTTTCTTT.

The rearrangement links TRBV4-2 to TRBJ2-6; the D gene is possibly TRBD1 (5 bases). V lost 4 bases and J lost 4, with 11 bases in between. The CDR3 is made up of 15 amino acids. The germline V gene has CDR1 LGHNA and CDR2 YNFKEQ. For the CDR3, the DNA is TGTGCCAGCAGCCCGACAGTATCCGGGGCCAACGTCCTGACTTTC. Protein sequence: CASSPTVSGANVLTF.

In regard to this clone: A read error may produce the germline difference seen at one junction end. The chain has TRBV6-5 and TRBJ1-2; D call uncertain. Germline loops: CDR1 MNHEY, CDR2 SVGAGI. The CDR3 runs to 15 residues. Here the CDR3 reads CASSDSGRNNYGYTF. The CDR3, as DNA: TGTGCCAGCAGTGACTCCGGCAGGAATAACTATGGCTACACCTTC.

Turning to this clone: At the DNA level, this CDR3 is encoded by other sequences in the same sample as well. V usage is TRBV7-6 and J usage is TRBJ1-1; 7 nucleotides line up with TRBD1. The germline CDR1 and CDR2 sequences are SGHVS and FNYEAQ. V shed 5 bases and J 5 bases; nucleotides not matched to a gene: 8. CDR3 size: 14 residues. CDR3 DNA: TGTGCCAGCAGCCCTCAGACAGGGCGGACTGAAGCTTTCTTT. Its translation: CASSPQTGRTEAFF.

Only a few counts were recorded for this clone. V and J are TRBV25-1 and TRBJ2-2, with 7 nucleotides matching TRBD1. The junction had 4 bases not matched to a gene; V was cut back by 5 bases and J by 4 bases. The CDR3 covers 14 residues. The germline CDR1 and CDR2 sequences are MGHDK and SYGVNS. The CDR3 region is CASSWGQPTGELFF. The CDR3 nucleotides read TGTGCCAGCAGTTGGGGACAGCCCACCGGGGAGCTGTTTTTT.

This clone came up once. The rearrangement links TRBV11-2 to TRBJ2-1; a possible D gene is TRBD1 (6 bases). The CDR3 consists of 16 residues. The germline V gene has CDR1 SGHAT and CDR2 FQNNGV. V was trimmed by 5 bases and J by 1 base, leaving 15 bases between them. CDR3 nucleotides: TGTGCCAGCAGCCAAGCGAGGACAGCTTCCTACAATGAGCAGTTCTTC. This translates into CASSQARTASYNEQFF. Based on the CDR3 plus reference TRBV11-2 and TRBJ2-1, the full variable domain is EAGVAQSPRYKIIEKRQSVAFWCNPISGHATLYWYQQILGQGPKLLIQFQNNGVVDDSQLPKDRFSAERLKGVDSTLKIQPAKLEDSAVYLCASSQARTASYNEQFFGPGTRLTVL.

The chain has TRBV5-6 and TRBJ2-2; 8 bases are a match to TRBD1. Germline CDR1 reads SGHDT; CDR2 reads YYEEEE. V was clipped by 4 bases and J by 5 bases; unmatched bases: 7. This CDR3 region has 15 residues. CDR3 coding DNA: TGTGCCAGCAGCGCCTCAGGGGGCGGAACCGGGGAGCTGTTTTTT. Residues: CASSASGGGTGELFF.

The J gene is TRBJ1-1, the V gene TRBV5-5; tentatively, D is TRBD1 (6 bases). This CDR3 contains 16 residues. Per germline, CDR1 SGHKS and CDR2 YYEKEE (reference sequence). V was shortened by 7 bases and J by 1 base, with 20 bases between the two germline ends. The CDR3 reads CASARSGTQENTEAFF. The CDR3 DNA reads as TGTGCCAGCGCGCGATCCGGGACACAGGAGAACACTGAAGCTTTCTTT.

The V and J genes are TRBV27 and TRBJ1-1; 10 bases fit TRBD1. Trimming removed 5 bases from V and 6 bases from J; junction bases left unmatched: 9. CDR3 length: 15 residues. The germline CDR1 and CDR2 sequences are MNHEY and SMNVEV (reference sequence). CDR3 in DNA: TGTGCCAGCAGTCCCATGCGGGACAGGGGCCCTGAAGCTTTCTTT. Translated: CASSPMRDRGPEAFF.

V and J are TRBV4-2 and TRBJ1-3; 9 bases fit TRBD1. CDR3 length: 16 residues. CDR1 and CDR2 (germline): LGHNA, YNFKEQ. J gave up 7 bases and V 5 bases, and 12 bases lay outside the gene matches. Here the CDR3 reads CASSSSPGQGRNTIYF. CDR3 bases: TGTGCCAGCAGCTCTTCTCCGGGACAGGGAAGGAACACCATATATTTT.

This rearrangement joins TRBV6-5 to TRBJ1-2; perhaps TRBD1 as D (6 bases). Germline loops: CDR1 MNHEY, CDR2 SVGAGI. V lost 0 bases and J lost 5, with 13 bases in between. The CDR3 spans 15 residues. CDR3 loop: CASSYSSRGAYGYTF. The DNA for the CDR3 is TGTGCCAGCAGTTACTCATCCCGGGGGGCATATGGCTACACCTTC.